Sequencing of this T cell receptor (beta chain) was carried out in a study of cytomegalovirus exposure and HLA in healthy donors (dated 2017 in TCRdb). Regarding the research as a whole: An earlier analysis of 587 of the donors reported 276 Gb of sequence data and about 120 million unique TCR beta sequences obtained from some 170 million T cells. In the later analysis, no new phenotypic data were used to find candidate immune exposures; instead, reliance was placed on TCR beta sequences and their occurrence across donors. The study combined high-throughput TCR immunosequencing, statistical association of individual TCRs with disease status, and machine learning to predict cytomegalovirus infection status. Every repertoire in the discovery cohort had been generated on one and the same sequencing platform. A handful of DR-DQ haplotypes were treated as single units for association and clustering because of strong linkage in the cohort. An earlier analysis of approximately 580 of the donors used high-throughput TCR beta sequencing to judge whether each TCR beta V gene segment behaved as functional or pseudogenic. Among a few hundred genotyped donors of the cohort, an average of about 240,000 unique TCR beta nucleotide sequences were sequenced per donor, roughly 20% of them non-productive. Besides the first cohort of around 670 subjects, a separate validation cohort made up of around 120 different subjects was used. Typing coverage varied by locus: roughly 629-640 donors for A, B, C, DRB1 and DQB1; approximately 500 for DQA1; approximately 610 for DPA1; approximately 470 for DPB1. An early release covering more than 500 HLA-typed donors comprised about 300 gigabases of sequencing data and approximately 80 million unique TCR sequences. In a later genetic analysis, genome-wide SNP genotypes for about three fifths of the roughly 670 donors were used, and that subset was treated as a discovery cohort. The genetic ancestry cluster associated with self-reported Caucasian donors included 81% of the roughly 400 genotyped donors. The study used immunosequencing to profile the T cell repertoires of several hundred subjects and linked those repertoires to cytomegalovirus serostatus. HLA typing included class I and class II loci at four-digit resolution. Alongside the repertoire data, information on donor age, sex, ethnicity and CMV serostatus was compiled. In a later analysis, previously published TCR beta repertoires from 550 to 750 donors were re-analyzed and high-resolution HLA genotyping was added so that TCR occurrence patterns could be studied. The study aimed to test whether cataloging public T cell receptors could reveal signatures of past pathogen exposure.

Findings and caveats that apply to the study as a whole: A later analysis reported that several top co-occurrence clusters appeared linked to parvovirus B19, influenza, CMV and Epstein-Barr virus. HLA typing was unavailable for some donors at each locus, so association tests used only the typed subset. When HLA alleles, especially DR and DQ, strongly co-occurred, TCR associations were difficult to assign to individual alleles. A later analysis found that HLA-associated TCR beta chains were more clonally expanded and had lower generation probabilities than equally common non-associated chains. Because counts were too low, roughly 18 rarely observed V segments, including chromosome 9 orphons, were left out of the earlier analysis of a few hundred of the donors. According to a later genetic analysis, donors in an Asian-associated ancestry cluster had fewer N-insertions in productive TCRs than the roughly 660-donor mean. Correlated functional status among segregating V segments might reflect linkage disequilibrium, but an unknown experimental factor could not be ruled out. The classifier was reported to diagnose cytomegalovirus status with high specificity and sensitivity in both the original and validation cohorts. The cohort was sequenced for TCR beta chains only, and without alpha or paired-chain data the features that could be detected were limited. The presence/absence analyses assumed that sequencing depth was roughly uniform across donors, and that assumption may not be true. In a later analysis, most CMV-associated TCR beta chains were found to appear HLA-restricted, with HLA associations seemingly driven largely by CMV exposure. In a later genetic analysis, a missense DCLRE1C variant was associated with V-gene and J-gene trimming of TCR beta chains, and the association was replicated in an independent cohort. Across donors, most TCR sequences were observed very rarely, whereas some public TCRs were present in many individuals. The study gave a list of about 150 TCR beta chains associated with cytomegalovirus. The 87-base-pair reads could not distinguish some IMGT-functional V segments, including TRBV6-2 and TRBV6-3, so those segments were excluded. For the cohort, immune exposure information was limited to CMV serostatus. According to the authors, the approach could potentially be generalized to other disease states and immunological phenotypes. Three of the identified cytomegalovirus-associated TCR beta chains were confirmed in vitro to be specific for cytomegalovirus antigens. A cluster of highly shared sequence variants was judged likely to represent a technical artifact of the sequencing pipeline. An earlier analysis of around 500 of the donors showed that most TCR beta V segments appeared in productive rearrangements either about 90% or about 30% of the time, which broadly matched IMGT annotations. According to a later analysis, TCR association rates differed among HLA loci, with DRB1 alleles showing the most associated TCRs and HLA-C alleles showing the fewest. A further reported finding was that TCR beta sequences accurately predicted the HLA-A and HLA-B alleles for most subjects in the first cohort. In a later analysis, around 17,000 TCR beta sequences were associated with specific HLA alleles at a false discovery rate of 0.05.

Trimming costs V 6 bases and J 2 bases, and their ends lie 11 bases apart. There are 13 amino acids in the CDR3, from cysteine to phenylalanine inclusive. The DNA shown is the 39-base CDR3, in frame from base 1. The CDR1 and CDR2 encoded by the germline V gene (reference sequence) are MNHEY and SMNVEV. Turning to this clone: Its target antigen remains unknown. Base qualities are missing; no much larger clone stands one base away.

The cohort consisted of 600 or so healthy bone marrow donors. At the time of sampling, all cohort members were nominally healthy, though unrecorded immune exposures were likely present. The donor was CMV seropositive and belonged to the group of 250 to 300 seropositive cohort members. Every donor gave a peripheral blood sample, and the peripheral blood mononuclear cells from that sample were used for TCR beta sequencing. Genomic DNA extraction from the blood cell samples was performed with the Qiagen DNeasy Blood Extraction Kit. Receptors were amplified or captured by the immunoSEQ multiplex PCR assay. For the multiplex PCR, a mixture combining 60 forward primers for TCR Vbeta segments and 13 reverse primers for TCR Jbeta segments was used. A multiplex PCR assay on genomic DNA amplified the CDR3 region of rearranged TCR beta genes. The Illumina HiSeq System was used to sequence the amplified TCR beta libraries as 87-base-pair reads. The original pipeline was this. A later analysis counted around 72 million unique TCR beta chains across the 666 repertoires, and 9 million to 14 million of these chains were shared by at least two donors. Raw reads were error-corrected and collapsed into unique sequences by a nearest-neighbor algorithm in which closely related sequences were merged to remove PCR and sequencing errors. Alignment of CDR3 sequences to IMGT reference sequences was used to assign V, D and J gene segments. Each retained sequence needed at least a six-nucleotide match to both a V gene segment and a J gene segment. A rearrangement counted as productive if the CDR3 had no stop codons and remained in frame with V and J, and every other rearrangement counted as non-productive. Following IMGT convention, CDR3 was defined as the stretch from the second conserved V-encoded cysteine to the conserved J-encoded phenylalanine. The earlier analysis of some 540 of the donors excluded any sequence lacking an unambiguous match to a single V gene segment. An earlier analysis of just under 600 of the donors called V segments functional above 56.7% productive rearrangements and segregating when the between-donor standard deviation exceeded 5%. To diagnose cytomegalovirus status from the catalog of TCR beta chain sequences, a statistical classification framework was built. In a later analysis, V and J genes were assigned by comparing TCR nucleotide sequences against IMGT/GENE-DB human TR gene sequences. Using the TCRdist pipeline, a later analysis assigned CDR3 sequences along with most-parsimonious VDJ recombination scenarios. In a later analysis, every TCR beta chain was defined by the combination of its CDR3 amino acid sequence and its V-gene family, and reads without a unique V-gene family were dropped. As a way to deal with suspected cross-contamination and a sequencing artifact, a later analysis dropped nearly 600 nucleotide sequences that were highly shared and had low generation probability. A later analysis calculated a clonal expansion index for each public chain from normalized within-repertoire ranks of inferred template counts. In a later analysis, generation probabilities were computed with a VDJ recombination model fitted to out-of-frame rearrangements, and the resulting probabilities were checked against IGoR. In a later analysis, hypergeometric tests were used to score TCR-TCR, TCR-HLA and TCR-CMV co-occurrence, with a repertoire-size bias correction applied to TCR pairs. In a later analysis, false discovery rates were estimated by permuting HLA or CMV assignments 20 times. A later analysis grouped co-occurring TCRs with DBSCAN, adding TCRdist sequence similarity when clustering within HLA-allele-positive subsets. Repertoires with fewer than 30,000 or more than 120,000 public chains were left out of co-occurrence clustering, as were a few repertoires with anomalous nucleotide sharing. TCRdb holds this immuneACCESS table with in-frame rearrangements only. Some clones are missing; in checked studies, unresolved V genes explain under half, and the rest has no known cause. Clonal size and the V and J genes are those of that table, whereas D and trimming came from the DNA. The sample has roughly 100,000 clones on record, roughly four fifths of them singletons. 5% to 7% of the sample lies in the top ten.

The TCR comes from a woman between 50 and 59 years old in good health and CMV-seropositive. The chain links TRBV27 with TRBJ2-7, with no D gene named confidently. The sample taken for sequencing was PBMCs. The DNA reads TGTGCCAGCAGGCAGCTGGGCGCCTACGAGCAGTACTTC. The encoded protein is CASRQLGAYEQYF.